The rows below give T cell receptor beta chains drawn from one sample of a study of cytomegalovirus exposure and HLA in healthy donors. Assay used: immunoSEQ multiplex PCR; TCRdb lists only in-frame clones, some missing. The table lists 95,000 to 110,000 clones. Source material: PBMCs. Every receptor here comes from a man in his forties in good health and CMV-seronegative. Each CDR3 is given with its conserved first and last residue. Each record gives: J gene, CDR3 length, D gene, V gene, CDR3 protein, CDR3 DNA. D genes are given only for firm matches.

TRBJ2-5 14 TRBD1 TRBV29-1 CSARGQGARETQYF TGCAGCGCCCGGGGACAGGGGGCTAGGGAGACCCAGTACTTC
TRBJ2-7 17 - TRBV10-3 CAISGPLTGMGIYEQYF TGTGCCATCAGTGGCCCCTTAACAGGGATGGGGATTTACGAGCAGTACTTC
TRBJ1-2 13 TRBD1 TRBV28 CASSSQGGYGYTF TGTGCCAGCAGTTCTCAGGGGGGCTATGGCTACACCTTC
TRBJ2-1 17 TRBD2 TRBV28 CASTFPFGREGRNEQFF TGTGCCAGCACATTTCCTTTTGGGCGGGAGGGCCGGAATGAGCAGTTCTTC
TRBJ1-4 17 - TRBV5-4 CASSPGGLQGSNEKLFF TGTGCCAGCAGCCCGGGGGGATTACAGGGATCTAATGAAAAACTGTTTTTT
TRBJ2-1 18 TRBD2 TRBV7-9 CASSPIGSGGQSYNEQFF TGTGCCAGCAGCCCCATCGGGAGCGGGGGGCAATCCTACAATGAGCAGTTCTTC
TRBJ1-4 16 TRBD1 TRBV30 CAWSHLTGQGNEKLFF TGTGCCTGGAGTCATCTGACGGGACAGGGGAATGAAAAACTGTTTTTT
TRBJ2-6 14 - TRBV7-9 CASSLTAGANVLTF TGTGCCAGCAGCTTGACAGCTGGGGCCAACGTCCTGACTTTC
TRBJ2-7 15 TRBD2 TRBV7-6 CASSSGLAGVFEQYF TGTGCCAGCAGCTCAGGACTAGCGGGAGTATTCGAGCAGTACTTC
TRBJ2-7 12 TRBD1 TRBV28 CASSTSGTAEYF TGTGCCAGCAGTACCTCGGGGACAGCGGAGTACTTC
TRBJ1-5 17 TRBD1 TRBV28 CASSWDRGPFSNQPQHF TGTGCCAGCTCATGGGACAGGGGGCCCTTTAGCAATCAGCCCCAGCATTTT
TRBJ2-3 13 - TRBV11-2 CASSLGRGDTQYF TGTGCCAGCAGCTTAGGACGAGGGGATACGCAGTATTTT
TRBJ2-7 12 - TRBV14 CASSRGHNEQYF TGTGCCAGCAGCCGGGGACATAACGAGCAGTACTTC
TRBJ1-4 15 TRBD1 TRBV5-1 CASSLGGAGGEKLFF TGCGCCAGCAGCTTAGGGGGCGCGGGGGGTGAAAAACTGTTTTTT
TRBJ2-1 15 TRBD1 TRBV27 CASKGTERLHNEQFF TGTGCCAGCAAAGGGACAGAGAGACTCCACAATGAGCAGTTCTTC
TRBJ1-5 15 - TRBV7-9 CASSLGGRGNQPQHF TGTGCCAGCAGTCTCGGGGGGCGCGGGAATCAGCCCCAGCATTTT
TRBJ1-2 13 - TRBV27 CASSRETGYGYTF TGTGCCAGCAGTAGGGAGACCGGTTATGGCTACACCTTC
TRBJ2-1 15 TRBD2 TRBV7-8 CASSPSGRAGWGQFF TGTGCCAGCAGTCCTAGCGGGAGGGCCGGATGGGGGCAGTTCTTC
TRBJ2-7 16 - TRBV30 CAWSVMEGRGFYEQYF TGTGCCTGGAGTGTAATGGAGGGCCGGGGGTTTTACGAGCAGTACTTC
TRBJ2-1 14 TRBD2 TRBV27 CASTGLAGDNEQFF TGTGCCAGCACCGGACTAGCGGGAGACAATGAGCAGTTCTTC
TRBJ2-7 15 TRBD1 TRBV5-1 CASSLRGQGADEQYF TGCGCCAGCAGCTTGCGCGGGCAGGGGGCAGACGAGCAGTACTTC
TRBJ2-2 15 - TRBV19 CASSIGQASTGELFF TGTGCCAGTAGTATAGGGCAGGCCTCCACCGGGGAGCTGTTTTTT
TRBJ2-1 17 TRBD1 TRBV5-5 CASSSQATGIVWNEQFF TGTGCCAGCAGCTCGCAGGCGACAGGGATCGTTTGGAATGAGCAGTTCTTC
TRBJ1-2 13 - TRBV7-9 CASSFTVNYGYTF TGTGCCAGCAGCTTTACAGTTAACTATGGCTACACCTTC
TRBJ1-2 13 - TRBV28 CASSLDSSYGYTF TGTGCCAGCAGTTTAGACAGCTCCTATGGCTACACCTTC
TRBJ2-7 16 TRBD1 TRBV27 CASSPGQGWSSYEQYF TGTGCCAGCAGTCCTGGACAGGGTTGGAGCTCCTACGAGCAGTACTTC